This TCR beta chain was profiled in a study of T cells in localized non-small cell lung cancer. This table comes from immunoSEQ multiplex PCR, and its TCRdb copy is limited to in-frame clones, with some not included. The sample holds 18,000 or so clones, approximately 89% seen once. Germline-derived CDR1 and CDR2 are LGHNA and YNFKEQ. The CDR3 extends over 15 amino acids. The ends were cut back, 0 bases at V and 5 bases at J, with 11 bases in the middle. For this clone: Its antigen is not identified.

Findings and limits, study-wide: Uninvolved adjacent lung had the highest recorded T cell clonality, with tumor below it. Patients showing higher blood T cell density tended to see longer overall survival. Only one tumor region was sequenced, so heterogeneity remains possible.

The chain has TRBV4-2 and TRBJ2-1; TRBD2 is a possible D gene (6 bases). This sample comprised peripheral blood, obtained before any cancer treatment. This sequence was found in a man aged 35 to 69 with stage I lung adenocarcinoma. This CDR3 reads CASSQEGGLNNEQFF. The CDR3 DNA reads as TGTGCCAGCAGCCAAGAGGGGGGACTGAACAATGAGCAGTTCTTC.